The 30 T cell receptor beta chains presented below share a single source sample, sequenced in a study of early T cells in non-severe SARS-CoV-2 infection. TCRdb recomputed calls from the 5' RACE reads with MiXCR, one row per CDR3 protein. The sample shows about 92,000 distinct CDR3 sequences, approximately 15% of them seen only once. Sequenced material: whole blood. The receptor source for this set is an adult who was a healthcare worker with PCR-confirmed SARS-CoV-2 infection or an uninfected control (not recorded which).

The CDR3 sequence is CASSLNRRAGHEQYF. Here the CDR3 DNA reads TGTGCCAGCAGCTTAAATCGACGGGCAGGGCACGAGCAGTACTTC. The J gene is TRBJ2-7, the V gene TRBV7-8, with a possible D match to TRBD1 (5 bases). Per the germline V gene, CDR1 is SGHVS and CDR2 is FQNEAQ. CDR3 length: 15 residues. V gave up 2 bases and J gave up 5 bases, with 16 bases separating them.

There are a few counts of this clonotype. The chain couples TRBV5-4 to TRBJ1-1, with D unclear. Germline lookup yields CDR1 SGHNT and CDR2 YYREEE (reference sequence). The V and J ends lost 0 bases and 2 bases respectively, with 8 bases between them. The CDR3 loop spans 14 amino acids. CDR3 region: CASSLERANTEAFF. In DNA form, the CDR3 reads TGTGCCAGCAGCTTGGAGAGGGCAAACACTGAAGCTTTCTTT.

Only a few counts were recorded for this clonotype. This chain links TRBV11-2 with TRBJ2-3, with a possible D match to TRBD1 (6 bases). V lost 2 bases and J 0 bases, leaving 12 bases between the germline ends. The CDR3 has 16 residues. Per the germline V gene, CDR1 is SGHAT and CDR2 is FQNNGV. CDR3 protein: CASSLIGRGSTDTQYF. DNA of the CDR3: TGTGCCAGCAGCTTAATCGGCAGGGGAAGCACAGATACGCAGTATTTT.

The V call is TRBV5-1, the J call TRBJ1-5, with D unresolved. The V gene's germline CDR1 is SGHRS and CDR2 YFSETQ. CDR3 length: 13 residues. Trimming stripped 0 bases from V and 5 bases from J, with 6 bases between. The CDR3 sequence is CASSLGLDQPQHF. The CDR3 DNA follows: TGCGCCAGCAGCTTGGGACTGGATCAGCCCCAGCATTTT.

The CDR3 reads CSVEVGGNYGYTF. CDR3 sequence (DNA): TGCAGCGTTGAGGTAGGAGGGAACTATGGCTACACCTTC. This sequence joins TRBV29-1 and TRBJ1-2; no clear D. Trimming pared 3 bases from V and 2 bases from J, leaving 10 bases between. The germline CDR1 and CDR2 sequences are SQVTM and ANQGSEA. The CDR3 is 13 amino acids.

This clonotype was seen a handful of times. The chain employs TRBV19 and TRBJ2-6, with D possibly TRBD1 on 6 matching bases. Germline loops: CDR1 LNHDA, CDR2 SQIVND (reference sequence). Trimming shortened V by 4 bases and J by 0 bases, and 16 bases separated the two germline ends. This CDR3 spans 18 amino acids. The DNA of the CDR3 is TGTGCCAGTAGTAATCTAATACAGGGAAGCTCTGGGGCCAACGTCCTGACTTTC. The encoded protein is CASSNLIQGSSGANVLTF.

This clonotype was counted a few times. The gene calls are TRBV5-1 and TRBJ1-1; the D gene is possibly TRBD1 (5 bases). This CDR3 has 15 amino acids. Germline CDR1 SGHRS, CDR2 YFSETQ. V lost 0 bases to trimming and J lost 5 bases, with 14 bases between them. In DNA, the CDR3 is TGCGCCAGCAGCTTGGCTGGTCAGGGAAGGACTGAAGCTTTCTTT. Its protein product is CASSLAGQGRTEAFF.

This clonotype came up many times. V gene TRBV9 combines with J gene TRBJ2-1; 8 nucleotides line up with TRBD2. The CDR3 spans 14 residues. Germline CDR1 is SGDLS and CDR2 is YYNGEE. V shed 5 bases, J shed 9 bases, and the junction held 10 bases outside the gene matches. The CDR3 sequence: CASRGWSGSSEQFF. In DNA form, the CDR3 reads TGTGCCAGCAGAGGGTGGAGCGGGAGTAGTGAGCAGTTCTTC. The complete variable domain, with remaining parts taken from reference TRBV9 and TRBJ2-1, reads DSGVTQTPKHLITATGQRVTLRCSPRSGDLSVYWYQQSLDQGLQFLIQYYNGEERAKGNILERFSAQQFPDLHSELNLSSLELGDSALYFCASRGWSGSSEQFFGPGTRLTVL.

This clonotype turned up a few times. The rearrangement uses TRBV5-6 and TRBJ1-2; tentative D call: TRBD1 (6 bases). Germline V gives CDR1 SGHDT, CDR2 YYEEEE. V lost 4 bases, J lost 2 bases, and 21 bases lay in between. The CDR3 has 17 residues. The CDR3 sequence: CASSRGRRQGYNYGYTF. The CDR3 nucleotides read TGTGCCAGCAGCAGGGGTCGCAGGCAGGGGTACAACTATGGCTACACCTTC.

Ten or more counts support this clonotype. CDR3 nucleotides: TGTGCCAGCAGCAACAGAGGCCAGGTCATAAAACGAGATACGCAGTATTTT. Residues: CASSNRGQVIKRDTQYF. The chain combines TRBV13 with TRBJ2-3, with D unresolved. The CDR3 runs 17 residues. V shed 5 bases and J shed 5 bases, with 23 bases lying between them. Germline V gives CDR1 PRHDT, CDR2 FYEKMQ (reference sequence).

This clonotype has only a few counts. The chain combines TRBV5-6 with TRBJ2-2, with 7 bases fitting TRBD2. Germline CDR1 SGHDT, CDR2 YYEEEE. The CDR3 is made up of 16 amino acids. J lost 5 bases, V lost 3 bases, and 10 bases had no gene match. CDR3 loop: CASSWVSGLRTGELFF. CDR3 bases: TGTGCCAGCAGCTGGGTTTCGGGACTACGGACCGGGGAGCTGTTTTTT.

This clonotype was found many times. The chain carries TRBV2 and TRBJ1-1; TRBD1 matches 8 bases. Per the germline V gene, CDR1 is SNHLY and CDR2 is FYNNEI. The CDR3 extends over 15 amino acids. Trimming removed 6 bases from V and 1 base from J; junction bases left unmatched: 7. The chain's CDR3 is CASRGQAKKNTEAFF. The CDR3 DNA sequence: TGTGCCAGCAGGGGACAGGCGAAAAAGAACACTGAAGCTTTCTTT.

A few counts support this clonotype. The chain carries TRBV20-1 and TRBJ2-7; TRBD2 agrees at 9 bases. The V segment lost 0 bases and the J segment 3 bases; nucleotides outside the gene matches: 12. The CDR3 contains 17 residues. The germline gives CDR1 DFQATT, CDR2 SNEGSKA (reference sequence). DNA for the CDR3: TGCAGTGCTAGAGATCTGCTAGCGGGGACGACCCTCTACGAGCAGTACTTC. Amino acids: CSARDLLAGTTLYEQYF.

The V and J genes are TRBV20-1 and TRBJ2-3, with D possibly TRBD1 on 6 matching bases. This CDR3 spans 16 amino acids. The V gene's germline CDR1 is DFQATT and CDR2 SNEGSKA (reference sequence). V was clipped by 7 bases and J by 0 bases, with 20 bases between them. The CDR3 sequence is CSVPRQDPSSTDTQYF. DNA for the CDR3: TGCAGTGTCCCCCGACAGGACCCTTCTAGCACAGATACGCAGTATTTT.

This clonotype was picked up a small number of times. This chain joins TRBV20-1 and TRBJ2-7; 9 bases fit TRBD2. CDR3 size: 14 residues. Looked up from germline, CDR1 is DFQATT and CDR2 is SNEGSKA (reference sequence). J was trimmed by 3 bases and V by 5 bases; bases with no gene match: 8. This chain's CDR3 is CSAFPGLAFYEQYF. The CDR3 DNA follows: TGCAGTGCTTTTCCGGGACTAGCCTTCTACGAGCAGTACTTC.

This clonotype was picked up a small number of times. V usage is TRBV29-1 and J usage is TRBJ2-3; 7 positions agree with TRBD2. Germline V gene lookup returns CDR1 SQVTM and CDR2 ANQGSEA. This CDR3 region has 15 residues. Trimming cost V 3 bases and J 4 bases; bases outside gene matches: 10. In nucleotides, the CDR3 is TGCAGCGTTGATGCCGTGCGGGAGTTCTCAGATACGCAGTATTTT. Translating it yields CSVDAVREFSDTQYF.

This clonotype was counted between two and nine times. The chain couples TRBV29-1 to TRBJ2-3; 9 nucleotides agree with TRBD2. Per the germline V gene, CDR1 is SQVTM and CDR2 is ANQGSEA. V dropped 6 bases and J dropped 4; count of bases not matched to a gene: 8. The CDR3 totals 14 residues. The CDR3 loop reads CSVGLAGAPDTQYF. CDR3 sequence (DNA): TGCAGCGTCGGATTAGCGGGAGCCCCAGATACGCAGTATTTT.

This clonotype was observed at least ten times. CDR3 DNA sequence: TGTGCCAGCAGCTTGGTAGCGGGAGGGGCCAATGAGCAGTTCTTC. It translates to CASSLVAGGANEQFF. The chain joins TRBV11-1 to TRBJ2-1; 11 nucleotides line up with TRBD2. In germline, CDR1 is SGHAT, CDR2 FQDESV (reference sequence). The CDR3 is made up of 15 amino acids. Trimming took 3 bases from V and 6 from J; bases not matched to a gene: 4.

The V and J genes are TRBV3-1 and TRBJ1-5; D is possibly TRBD1 (6 bases). The CDR3 is 15 amino acids. Trimming pared 1 base from V and 5 bases from J, leaving 12 bases between. Germline lookup yields CDR1 LGHDT and CDR2 YNNKEL (reference sequence). The CDR3 nucleotides read TGTGCCAGCAGCCAAGCTTTTCAGGGGCATCAGCCCCAGCATTTT. Translating gives CASSQAFQGHQPQHF.

This clonotype was seen a few times. The V and J genes are TRBV28 and TRBJ2-3; 7 bases fit TRBD1. The CDR3 is 16 amino acids. Trimming took 4 bases from V and 2 from J; bases not matched to a gene: 9. Germline V gene data show CDR1 as MDHEN and CDR2 as SYDVKM. CDR3 sequence reads: CASSWGQYKLTDTQYF. CDR3 nucleotide sequence: TGTGCCAGCAGTTGGGGACAGTATAAACTCACAGATACGCAGTATTTT.

J is TRBJ2-7 and V is TRBV28; 8 bases are a match to TRBD1. J gave up 3 bases and V 7 bases, and 8 bases lay outside the gene matches. The CDR3 spans 14 residues. Germline V CDR1 and CDR2: MDHEN, SYDVKM. Here the CDR3 reads CASTPTGDGYEQYF. The CDR3 DNA sequence: TGTGCCAGCACCCCGACAGGGGACGGCTACGAGCAGTACTTC.

The V call is TRBV19, the J call TRBJ2-2; 10 bases fit TRBD2. The CDR3 is made up of 15 amino acids. Germline V CDR1 and CDR2: LNHDA, SQIVND (reference sequence). V lost 7 bases to trimming and J lost 7 bases; unmatched junction nucleotides: 9. CDR3 sequence (DNA): TGTGCCAGTACCCCTAGCGGGAGAGGAGACGGGGAGCTGTTTTTT. Its translation: CASTPSGRGDGELFF.

This clonotype has just a few counts. The chain employs TRBV20-1 and TRBJ1-1, with TRBD1 matching over 7 bases. Trimming took 0 bases from V and 11 from J; bases not matched to a gene: 9. The CDR3 contains 13 residues. CDR1 DFQATT and CDR2 SNEGSKA come from the germline V gene (reference sequence). CDR3 bases: TGCAGTGCTAGAGATCGGGCAGGGGGTTGGGCTTTCTTT. Its translation: CSARDRAGGWAFF.

Details on this clonotype: One end of the junction fails to match germline, which may point to a read error. The V gene is TRBV7-3, the J gene TRBJ2-2; D perhaps matches TRBD2 (5 bases). The CDR3 extends over 15 amino acids. The germline V gene has CDR1 SGHTA and CDR2 FQGTGA. CDR3 amino acids: CASSLSARYTGEPFF. The DNA for the CDR3 is TGTGCCAGCAGCTTAAGCGCCCGTTACACCGGGGAGCCGTTTTTT.

This clonotype was observed a few times. The chain links TRBV7-3 to TRBJ1-1; D is perhaps TRBD1 (6 bases). Germline CDR1 reads SGHTA; CDR2 reads FQGTGA. V lost 2 bases and J 2 bases, leaving 15 bases between the germline ends. CDR3 length: 16 amino acids. The CDR3 here is CASSLRPAGTNTEAFF. The CDR3 DNA sequence: TGTGCCAGCAGCTTACGTCCGGCCGGGACAAACACTGAAGCTTTCTTT. The full variable domain, completed using reference TRBV7-3 and TRBJ1-1, is GAGVSQTPSNKVTEKGKYVELRCDPISGHTALYWYRQSLGQGPEFLIYFQGTGAADDSGLPNDRFFAVRPEGSVSTLKIQRTERGDSAVYLCASSLRPAGTNTEAFFGQGTRLTVV.

This clonotype has a handful of counts. The rearrangement uses TRBV12-3 or TRBV12-4 and TRBJ1-4, with no clear D. V lost 8 bases and J 0 bases, leaving 16 bases between the germline ends. This CDR3 contains 16 residues. The CDR3 here is CASRLGGQATNEKLFF. The CDR3 coding sequence is TGTGCCAGCCGACTAGGCGGGCAGGCAACTAATGAAAAACTGTTTTTT.

This clonotype was recorded at least ten times. CDR3 DNA: TGCGCCAGCAGCTTGGAGGGGACAGGGGGCTCTGATGAGCAGTTCTTC. This sequence encodes CASSLEGTGGSDEQFF. The chain employs TRBV5-1 and TRBJ2-1; 12 bases match TRBD1. This CDR3 is built from 16 residues. The junction had 6 bases not matched to a gene; V was cut back by 0 bases and J by 8 bases. Germline V lookup: CDR1 SGHRS, CDR2 YFSETQ.

This clonotype was recorded many times. The chain combines TRBV15 with TRBJ1-1; D is perhaps TRBD1 (5 bases). Between the trimmed V and J ends, which lost 0 bases and 1 base, there was a span of 15 bases. Germline V gene lookup returns CDR1 LNHNV and CDR2 YYDKDF (reference sequence). CDR3 length equals 17 residues. The CDR3 reads CATSRDRGSTRNTEAFF. The CDR3 DNA reads TGTGCCACCAGCAGAGATAGGGGCAGCACTAGGAACACTGAAGCTTTCTTT.

This clonotype was picked up a small number of times. The V gene is TRBV6-6, the J gene TRBJ2-7; TRBD2 agrees at 7 bases. The germline V gene encodes CDR1 MNHNY and CDR2 SVGAGI (reference sequence). This CDR3 has 14 residues. V was pared by 2 bases and J by 1 base, with 2 bases of the junction left unmatched. In DNA, the CDR3 is TGTGCCAGCAGTTACCCGGGGGGTTCCTACGAGCAGTACTTC. Its protein is CASSYPGGSYEQYF.

The V gene is TRBV5-4, the J gene TRBJ2-3, with TRBD1 matching 7 bases. CDR1 and CDR2 from the germline V gene are SGHNT and YYREEE (reference sequence). The length of the CDR3 is 15 residues. V lost 4 bases and J lost 3; bases outside the gene matches: 8. CDR3 residues: CASSRGDSRTDTQYF. CDR3 sequence (DNA): TGTGCCAGCAGCCGAGGGGACAGTCGGACAGATACGCAGTATTTT. Variable domain in full (rest from reference TRBV5-4 and TRBJ2-3): ETGVTQSPTHLIKTRGQQVTLRCSSQSGHNTVSWYQQALGQGPQFIFQYYREEENGRGNFPPRFSGLQFPNYSSELNVNALELDDSALYLCASSRGDSRTDTQYFGPGTRLTVL.